This T cell receptor (beta chain) stems from a study of CD8+ T cells in alopecia areata. The CDR3 is made up of 13 amino acids. Germline V CDR1 and CDR2: SGHDT, YYEEEE. V shed 1 base and J shed 8 bases, with 10 bases lying between them. Of note for this clone: Its cognate antigen is unknown.

As the sequencing template, cDNA was produced by extracting RNA and reverse transcribing it. Here immunoSEQ multiplex PCR was the method, and the copy in TCRdb shows in-frame clones only, minus some. The data show 100,000 to 150,000 clones, more than 40% seen once. Notes on the study in general: The study found higher clonality in lesional than normal scalp, especially in alopecia totalis/universalis.

This receptor was obtained from a human donor with alopecia areata. This sample comprised CD8+ T cells sorted from blood, obtained at week 0. This chain joins TRBV5-6 and TRBJ2-4, with D perhaps being TRBD1 or TRBD2 (6 bases each). DNA for the CDR3: TGTGCCAGCAGCTTGCTGGAGGGGGACATTCAGTACTTC. It codes for CASSLLEGDIQYF.